A selection of T cell receptor beta chains follows, all from one sample in a study of T cell repertoires in cytomegalovirus infection. One entry per CDR3 protein, called by TCRdb with MiXCR from the reads. The top ten clones hold around 12% of a sample with fewer than 950,000 distinct CDR3 sequences, 30% to 35% of them seen once. Their cognate antigens are unknown. Sequences were derived from cultured CD8+ T cells from PBMCs, sampled from culture after CMV antigen stimulation. The receptors originated from a human donor in good health (CMV status not recorded). Some clones in this sample may be carry-over from other donors' samples. The conserved cysteine and the conserved F or W are not part of the CDR3 here.

V gene | CDR3 length | CDR3 protein
TRBV9 | 13 | ASSVGGTDNQPQH
TRBV12-3/TRBV12-4 | 12 | ASSKQGFQETQY
TRBV4-1 | 11 | ASSHGRKQPQH
TRBV6-5 | 14 | ATPDAGQGTYNEQF
TRBV7-9 | 13 | ASSSSGGDTGELF
TRBV6-2/TRBV6-3 | 13 | ASSADREDQETQY
TRBV7-2 | 12 | ASSLWGARTEAF
TRBV7-6 | 13 | ASSPNRGAYTEAF
TRBV6-5 | 16 | ASSYSNLGQGLGNTIY
TRBV27 | 13 | ASSYPQAGTDTQY
TRBV29-1 | 9 | SVGGGDEAF
TRBV6-1 | 14 | ASRFVGGYYQETQY
TRBV7-9 | 13 | ASSLGQGLEETQY
TRBV6-5 | 11 | AARQGLNYGYT
TRBV29-1 | 11 | SAGGQVFTEAF
TRBV6-1 | 19 | ASSEPADPRWSGHSYNEQF
TRBV19 | 12 | ASRRDSRNQPQH